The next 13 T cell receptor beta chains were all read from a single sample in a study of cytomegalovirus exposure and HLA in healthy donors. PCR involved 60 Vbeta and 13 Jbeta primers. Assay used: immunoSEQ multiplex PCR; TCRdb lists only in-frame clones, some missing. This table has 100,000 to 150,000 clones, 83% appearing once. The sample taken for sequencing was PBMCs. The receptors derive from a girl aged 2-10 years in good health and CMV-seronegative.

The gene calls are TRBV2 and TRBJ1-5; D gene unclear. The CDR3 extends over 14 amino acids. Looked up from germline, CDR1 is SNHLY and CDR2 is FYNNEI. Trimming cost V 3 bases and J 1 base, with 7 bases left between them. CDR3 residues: CASSEGRSNQPQHF. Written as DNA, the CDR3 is TGTGCCAGCAGTGAGGGCAGAAGCAATCAGCCCCAGCATTTT.

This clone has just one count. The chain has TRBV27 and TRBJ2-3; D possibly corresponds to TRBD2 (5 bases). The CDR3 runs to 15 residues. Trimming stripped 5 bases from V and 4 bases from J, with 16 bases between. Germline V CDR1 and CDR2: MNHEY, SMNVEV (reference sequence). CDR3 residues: CASSPRLLRSDTQYF. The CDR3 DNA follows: TGTGCCAGCAGTCCGCGACTACTCCGATCAGATACGCAGTATTTT.

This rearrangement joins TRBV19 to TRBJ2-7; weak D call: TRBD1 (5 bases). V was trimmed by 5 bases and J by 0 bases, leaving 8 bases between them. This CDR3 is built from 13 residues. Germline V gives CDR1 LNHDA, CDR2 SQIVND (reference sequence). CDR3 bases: TGTGCCAGTAGTGGGGCACTCTCCTACGAGCAGTACTTC. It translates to CASSGALSYEQYF.

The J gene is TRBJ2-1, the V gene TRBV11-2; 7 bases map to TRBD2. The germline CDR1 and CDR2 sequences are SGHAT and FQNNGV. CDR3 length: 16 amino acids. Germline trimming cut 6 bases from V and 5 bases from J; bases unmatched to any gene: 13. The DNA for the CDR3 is TGTGCCAGCAGTCGACTAGCCAAACCGAGGGACAATGAGCAGTTCTTC. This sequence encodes CASSRLAKPRDNEQFF.

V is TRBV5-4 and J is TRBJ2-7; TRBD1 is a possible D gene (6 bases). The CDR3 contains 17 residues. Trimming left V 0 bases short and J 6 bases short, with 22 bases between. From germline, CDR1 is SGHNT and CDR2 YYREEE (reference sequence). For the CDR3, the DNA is TGTGCCAGCAGCTTGGACGTTGGGTGGGGGCTCGAAGCCGAGCAGTACTTC. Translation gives CASSLDVGWGLEAEQYF. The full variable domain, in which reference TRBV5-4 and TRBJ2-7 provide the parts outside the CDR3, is ETGVTQSPTHLIKTRGQQVTLRCSSQSGHNTVSWYQQALGQGPQFIFQYYREEENGRGNFPPRFSGLQFPNYSSELNVNALELDDSALYLCASSLDVGWGLEAEQYFGPGTRLTVT.

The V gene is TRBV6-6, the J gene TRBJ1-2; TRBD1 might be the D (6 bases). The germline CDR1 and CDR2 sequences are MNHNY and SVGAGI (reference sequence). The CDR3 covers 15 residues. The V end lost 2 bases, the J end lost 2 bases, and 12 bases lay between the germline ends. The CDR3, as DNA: TGTGCCAGCAGTTACAGCCTCGGACAGAACTATGGCTACACCTTC. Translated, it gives CASSYSLGQNYGYTF.

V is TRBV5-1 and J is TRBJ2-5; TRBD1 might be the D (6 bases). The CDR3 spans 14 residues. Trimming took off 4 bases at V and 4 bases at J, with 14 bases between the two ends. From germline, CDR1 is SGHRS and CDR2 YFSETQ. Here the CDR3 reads CASSIQQGSETQYF. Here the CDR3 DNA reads TGCGCCAGCAGCATACAACAGGGCTCAGAGACCCAGTACTTC.

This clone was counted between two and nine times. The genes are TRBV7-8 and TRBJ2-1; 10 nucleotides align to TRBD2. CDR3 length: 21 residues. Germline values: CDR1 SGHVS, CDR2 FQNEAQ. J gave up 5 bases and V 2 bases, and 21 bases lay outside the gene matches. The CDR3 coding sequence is TGTGCCAGCAGCTTATTATTCCTAGCGGGAGCGGCCCTAGGGGGACACAATGAGCAGTTCTTC. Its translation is CASSLLFLAGAALGGHNEQFF.

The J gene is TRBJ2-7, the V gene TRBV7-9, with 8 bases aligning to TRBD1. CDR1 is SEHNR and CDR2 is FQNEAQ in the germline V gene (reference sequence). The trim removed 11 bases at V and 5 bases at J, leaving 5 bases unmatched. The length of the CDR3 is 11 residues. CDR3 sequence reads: CAVDRANEQYF. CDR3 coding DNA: TGTGCCGTGGACAGGGCCAACGAGCAGTACTTC. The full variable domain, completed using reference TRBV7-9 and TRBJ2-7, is DTGVSQNPRHKITKRGQNVTFRCDPISEHNRLYWYRQTLGQGPEFLTYFQNEAQLEKSRLLSDRFSAERPKGSFSTLEIQRTEQGDSAMYLCAVDRANEQYFGPGTRLTVT.

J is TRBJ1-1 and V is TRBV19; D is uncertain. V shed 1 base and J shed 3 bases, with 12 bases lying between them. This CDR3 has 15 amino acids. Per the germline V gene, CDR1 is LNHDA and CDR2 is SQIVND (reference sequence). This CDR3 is CASSIVGVGYTEAFF. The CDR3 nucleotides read TGTGCCAGTAGTATAGTCGGGGTAGGTTACACTGAAGCTTTCTTT.

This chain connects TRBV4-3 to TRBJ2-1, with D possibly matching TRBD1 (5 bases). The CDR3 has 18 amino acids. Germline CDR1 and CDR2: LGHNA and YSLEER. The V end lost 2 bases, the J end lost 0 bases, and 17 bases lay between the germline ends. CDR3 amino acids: CASSQLRGGSSSYNEQFF. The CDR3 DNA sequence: TGCGCCAGCAGCCAATTAAGGGGCGGCAGCTCCTCCTACAATGAGCAGTTCTTC.

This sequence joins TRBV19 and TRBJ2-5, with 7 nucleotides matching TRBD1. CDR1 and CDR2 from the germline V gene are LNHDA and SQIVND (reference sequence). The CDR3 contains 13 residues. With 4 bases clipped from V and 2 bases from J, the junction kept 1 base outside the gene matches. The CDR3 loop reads CASSKGQQETQYF. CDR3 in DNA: TGTGCCAGTAGTAAGGGACAGCAAGAGACCCAGTACTTC.

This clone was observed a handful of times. CDR3 bases: TGTGCCAGCAGCTTGTCGGGAAGCGGTCCCTACGAGCAGTACTTC. The encoded protein is CASSLSGSGPYEQYF. The V gene is TRBV13, the J gene TRBJ2-7; TRBD2 is a possible D gene (5 bases). Germline assignment: CDR1 PRHDT and CDR2 FYEKMQ (reference sequence). V was cut by 3 bases and J by 2 bases, with 14 bases left in between. The CDR3 is 15 residues long.